The present entry profiles one T cell receptor (beta chain) with its context. Its cognate antigen has yet to be identified. No quality values exist for individual bases; no much larger clone is one base distant. TCRbeta CDR3 regions were amplified from genomic DNA by means of the immunoSEQ Assay, a bias-controlled multiplex PCR. In the authors' own workflow: Nucleated cell counts per sample were estimated from amplification of reference gene primers within the assay. Sequence reads were collapsed and filtered to measure the absolute abundance of every unique TCRbeta CDR3 rearrangement. Productive Simpson clonality was computed per sample as the square root of Simpson's diversity index over productive rearrangements. The immuneACCESS repertoire file appears here via TCRdb, limited to in-frame rearrangements. These files lack a portion of the clones; in checked studies, under half of the deficit traces to unresolved V genes, and the cause of the others is not known. That table gives V, J and clone size, and the DNA gave D and trimming. The sample includes over 70,000 clones, with around 86% observed a single time. 1.1% of the sample comes from the top ten.

These data originate in a study of blood T cell repertoires in COVID-19 (dated by TCRdb to the early 2020s). Some background on the complete study: Collaborator samples came from the United States, Italy and Spain and covered acute and convalescent phases of COVID-19. The prospective study material was composed of cDNA or gDNA derived from T cells, B-cell-depleted T cells, or PBMCs. Subjects who had been exposed to COVID-19, were actively infected with it, or had recovered from it provided the deeply sampled blood TCRbeta repertoires that made up the dataset. The repertoires were released in a freely available public database meant as a resource for research on the immune response to SARS-CoV-2. Samples came from the ongoing ImmuneRACE study (first 160 participants) plus 1,254 subjects from 6 global collaborators. A de-identified subject ID, COVID-19 status, age in years and sex were almost always included in the sample metadata. Where HLA class I and class II types were available, the types were taken from metadata supplied by the sample provider, not from assay-based typing. Here is what the overall study found, with its caveats: The amount of clinical and demographic metadata varied by source and participant and was provided uncurated.

In the germline V gene (reference sequence), CDR1 corresponds to SEHNR and CDR2 to FQNEAQ. From its cysteine to its phenylalanine, the CDR3 spans 15 amino acids. Of all the DNA, just the CDR3 is kept, 45 bases in frame from base 1. V is cut back by 5 bases and J by 5 bases, with 8 bases in the junction unmatched. Collaborating institutions collected whole blood in K2EDTA tubes following their own protocols. For TCRbeta analysis, collaborators shipped samples in one of three forms: frozen whole blood, isolated PBMCs, or DNA extracted from either of those sample types. The chain uses TRBV7-9 and TRBJ2-1; 8 central bases correspond to TRBD2. Sequencing was done on a sample of peripheral blood. This clonotype was obtained from a human donor in a cohort sampled during active COVID-19. The CDR3 corresponds to CASSLAGGVDNEQFF. Read as DNA, the sequence is TGTGCCAGCAGCCTTGCCGGGGGGGTCGACAATGAGCAGTTCTTC.